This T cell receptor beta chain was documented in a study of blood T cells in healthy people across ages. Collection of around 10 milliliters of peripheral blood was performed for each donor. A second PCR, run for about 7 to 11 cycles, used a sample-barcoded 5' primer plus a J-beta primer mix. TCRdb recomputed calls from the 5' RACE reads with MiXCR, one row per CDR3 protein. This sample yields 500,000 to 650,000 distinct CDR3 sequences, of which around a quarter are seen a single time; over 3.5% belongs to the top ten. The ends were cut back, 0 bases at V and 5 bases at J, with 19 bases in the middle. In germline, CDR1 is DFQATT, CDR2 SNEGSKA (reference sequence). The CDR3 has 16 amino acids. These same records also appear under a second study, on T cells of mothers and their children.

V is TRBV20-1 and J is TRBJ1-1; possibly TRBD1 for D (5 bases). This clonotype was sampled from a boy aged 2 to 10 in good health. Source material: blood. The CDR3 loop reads CSARDRDFNRGTEAFF. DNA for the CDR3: TGCAGTGCTAGAGACAGGGACTTCAACCGCGGGACTGAAGCTTTCTTT.